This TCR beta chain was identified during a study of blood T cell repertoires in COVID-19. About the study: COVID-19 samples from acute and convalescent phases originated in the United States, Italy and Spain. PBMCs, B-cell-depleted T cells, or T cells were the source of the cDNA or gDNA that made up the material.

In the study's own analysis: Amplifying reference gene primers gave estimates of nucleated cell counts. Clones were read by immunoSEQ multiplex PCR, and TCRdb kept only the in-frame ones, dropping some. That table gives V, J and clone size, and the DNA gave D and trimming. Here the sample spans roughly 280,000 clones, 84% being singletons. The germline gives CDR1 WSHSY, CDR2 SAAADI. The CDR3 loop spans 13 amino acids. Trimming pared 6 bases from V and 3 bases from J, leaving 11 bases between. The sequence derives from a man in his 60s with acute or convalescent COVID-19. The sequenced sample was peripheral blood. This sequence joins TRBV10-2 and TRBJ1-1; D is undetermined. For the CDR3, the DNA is TGCGCCAGCAGCGGAACAGTGGACACTGAAGCTTTCTTT. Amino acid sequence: CASSGTVDTEAFF.